A selection of T cell receptor beta chains follows, all from one sample in a study of T-cell reconstitution after alpha-beta-depleted transplantation in children. TCRdb reprocessed the PCR reads with MiXCR, giving one entry per CDR3 protein. The sample comprises 490,000 or so distinct CDR3 sequences, 9.5% to 15% of which are singletons, and less than 6.5% rests with the top ten. The source material was PBMCs from the stem cell graft donor, sampled from the stem cell graft. Source of these receptors: a human donor who donated a stem cell graft to a child with combined immunodeficiency. Both conserved end residues are part of each CDR3. The order of the fields is clone size, J gene, V gene, D gene, CDR3 DNA, CDR3 protein. D genes are given only for firm matches. Size is omitted from some rows. Given values are once, few, many or a class for expanded clones.

many | TRBJ2-5 | TRBV4-3 | - | TGCGCCAGCAGCCTCTTGGGGCAGGGGCAAGAGACCCAGTACTTC | CASSLLGQGQETQYF
many | TRBJ2-5 | TRBV3-1 | TRBD1 | TGTGCCTCAGGGGGACCTCAAGAGACCCAGTACTTC | CASGGPQETQYF
- | TRBJ2-7 | TRBV9 | TRBD2 | TGTGCCAGCAGCGCCCGGGAGGCCCCCTACGAGCAGTACTTC | CASSAREAPYEQYF
many | TRBJ2-5 | TRBV24-1 | TRBD2 | TGTGCCACCAGTGATCCTCCGGGGGGCCAAGAGACCCAGTACTTC | CATSDPPGGQETQYF
few | TRBJ2-1 | TRBV11-2 | - | TGTGCCAGCAGCCTAAGGAGGGTCGGGCCGCACCAAGGGAATGAGCAGTTCTTC | CASSLRRVGPHQGNEQFF
many | TRBJ1-2 | TRBV5-6 | - | TGTGCCAGCAGGACGTCAGGGAGTAACTATGGCTACACCTTC | CASRTSGSNYGYTF
- | TRBJ1-1 | TRBV5-1 | - | TGCGCCAGCAGCTTGGAGGGGGGGAGGAACACTGAAGCTTTCTTT | CASSLEGGRNTEAFF
few | TRBJ1-1 | TRBV29-1 | - | TGCAGCGTGTCCCTTCCCTCGAACACTGAAGCTTTCTTT | CSVSLPSNTEAFF
few | TRBJ1-2 | TRBV9 | - | TGTGCCAGCAGCGTAGGACCGGCCGTCTATGGCTACACCTTC | CASSVGPAVYGYTF
many | TRBJ2-3 | TRBV7-2 | TRBD2 | TGTGCCAGCAGCTCTAGACTAGCGGGGGGGTCTACGCAGTATTTT | CASSSRLAGGSTQYF
- | TRBJ2-7 | TRBV6-2/TRBV6-3 | - | TGTGCCAGCGTAAAGCAGGGGAGGCAGTACTTC | CASVKQGRQYF
few | TRBJ2-1 | TRBV15 | - | TGTGCCACCAGCAGACTCACATACAATGAGCAGTTCTTC | CATSRLTYNEQFF
few | TRBJ1-3 | TRBV29-1 | TRBD1 | TGCAGCGTTCGAACAGGGGAAGTCTTTGGAAACACCATATATTTT | CSVRTGEVFGNTIYF
few | TRBJ2-5 | TRBV12-3/TRBV12-4 | - | TGTGCCAGCAGTAGAGCGGGTCCCAAGGTGGAGACCCAGTACTTC | CASSRAGPKVETQYF
few | TRBJ2-7 | TRBV9 | - | TGTGCCAGCAGCATGATTAGCGGTCCCTACGAGCAGTACTTC | CASSMISGPYEQYF
- | TRBJ2-1 | TRBV30 | TRBD1 | TGTGCCTGGAGTTACAGGGGAAATGAGCAGTTCTTC | CAWSYRGNEQFF
- | TRBJ1-2 | TRBV5-5 | - | TGTGCCAGCAGCTTACCCAGACAGGCAAATAACTATGGCTACACCTTC | CASSLPRQANNYGYTF
- | TRBJ2-1 | TRBV9 | - | TGTGCCAGCAGCCCAAGAAGACTCCTAAAGACCTACAATGAGCAGTTCTTC | CASSPRRLLKTYNEQFF
- | TRBJ2-3 | TRBV20-1 | - | TGCAGTGCTAGTAGGGCTACACTTAGCACAGATACGCAGTATTTT | CSASRATLSTDTQYF
- | TRBJ1-1 | TRBV20-1 | - | TGCAGTGCTAGATTTTCGAGGGGCAGGGAGTCGACTGAAGCTTTCTTT | CSARFSRGRESTEAFF
few | TRBJ1-1 | TRBV20-1 | - | TGCAGTGCTAGAGACGACGCTGAAGCTTTCTTT | CSARDDAEAFF
- | TRBJ2-3 | TRBV12-3/TRBV12-4 | - | TGTGCCAGCAGACCAGACCGCACAGATACGCAGTATTTT | CASRPDRTDTQYF
many | TRBJ2-7 | TRBV29-1 | TRBD1 | TGCAGCGTGACAGGGGGCTCCGAGCAGTACTTC | CSVTGGSEQYF
many | TRBJ2-3 | TRBV6-4 | TRBD2 | TGTGCCAGCAGTGACTCAGCGGGAGGGCCCACAGATACGCAGTATTTT | CASSDSAGGPTDTQYF
- | TRBJ2-5 | TRBV2 | TRBD2 | TGTGCCAGCAGTGGGGGACTAGCGGGGGGCCTACAAGAGACCCAGTACTTC | CASSGGLAGGLQETQYF
few | TRBJ2-7 | TRBV7-8 | TRBD1 | TGTGCCAGCAGATCGGACAGGAGAAACTACGAGCAGTACTTC | CASRSDRRNYEQYF
- | TRBJ2-7 | TRBV29-1 | - | TGCAGCGTTGCGGGGACCTCGAGGCTCGAGCAGTACTTC | CSVAGTSRLEQYF
many | TRBJ1-1 | TRBV29-1 | - | TGCAGCGGTGGGGGGACTGAAGCTTTCTTT | CSGGGTEAFF
few | TRBJ1-5 | TRBV5-1 | TRBD1 | TGCGCCAGCAGCCTCGACAGGGGGCAGCAGCCCCAGCATTTT | CASSLDRGQQPQHF
- | TRBJ2-3 | TRBV5-4 | - | TGTGCCAGCAGCCCGAACAGGGTTGTCGCAGATACGCAGTATTTT | CASSPNRVVADTQYF
many | TRBJ2-7 | TRBV6-5 | - | TGTGCCAGCAGTTACTTTCCCGCATACGAGCAGTACTTC | CASSYFPAYEQYF
few | TRBJ2-7 | TRBV12-3/TRBV12-4 | - | TGTGCCAGCAGTTTTCGCAGAGGGAGGGAGCAGTACTTC | CASSFRRGREQYF
many | TRBJ1-1 | TRBV28 | - | TGTGCCAGCAGTTCTCCAGGACAGCGATATGAAGCTTTCTTT | CASSSPGQRYEAFF
- | TRBJ2-6 | TRBV5-5 | - | TGTGCCAGCAGCCCCTTGGGGGATAGGGCCAACGTCCTGACTTTC | CASSPLGDRANVLTF
few | TRBJ2-7 | TRBV29-1 | TRBD1 | TGCAGTGTGTGGTACAGGGGGACCTACGAGCAGTACTTC | CSVWYRGTYEQYF
- | TRBJ2-2 | TRBV2 | - | TGTGCCAGCGGGGGGGGGACACCGAACACCGGGGAGCTGTTTTTT | CASGGGTPNTGELFF
few | TRBJ2-7 | TRBV7-9 | - | TGTGCCAGCAGCTTAAGGGGGACTTGGGAGCAGTACTTC | CASSLRGTWEQYF
many | TRBJ2-1 | TRBV12-3/TRBV12-4 | - | TGTGCCAGCAGTTTCCCAGGCAAGTCCTACAATGAGCAGTTCTTC | CASSFPGKSYNEQFF
- | TRBJ2-7 | TRBV20-1 | - | TGCAGTGCTGGGAGAGGAGGGAGATACGAGCAGTACTTC | CSAGRGGRYEQYF
few | TRBJ2-3 | TRBV3-1 | - | TGTGCCAGCAGCCAAGATCAAGAAGGGAACGGGGCAGATACGCAGTATTTT | CASSQDQEGNGADTQYF
many | TRBJ1-3 | TRBV27 | - | TGTGCCAGCAGTATCACAGGGTTCCCCCATCCAACTGGAAACACCATATATTTT | CASSITGFPHPTGNTIYF
- | TRBJ2-5 | TRBV27 | TRBD2 | TGTGCCAGCAGTTTTTTGGGGGCCGGGACTAGCGGGGGGCCCACACAAGAGACCCAGTACTTC | CASSFLGAGTSGGPTQETQYF
few | TRBJ2-1 | TRBV7-2 | TRBD2 | TGTGCCAGCAGCACCCCCGGCGGGAGTTGGAATGAGCAGTTCTTC | CASSTPGGSWNEQFF
- | TRBJ2-1 | TRBV12-5 | TRBD2 | TGTGCTAGTAGGCTAGCGGGAGATCCCTACAATGAGCAGTTCTTC | CASRLAGDPYNEQFF
many | TRBJ2-1 | TRBV7-9 | - | TGTGCCAGCAGCTCCCTAGCCGGAGGTCTTGAGCAGTTCTTC | CASSSLAGGLEQFF
few | TRBJ2-7 | TRBV5-1 | - | TGCGCCAGCAGCCCAAACTACAGGACACACTCCTACGAGCAGTACTTC | CASSPNYRTHSYEQYF
many | TRBJ2-7 | TRBV5-6 | - | TGTGCCAGCAGCTTGAGGGCTAGCTCCTACGAGCAGTACTTC | CASSLRASSYEQYF
many | TRBJ1-1 | TRBV7-9 | - | TGTGCCAGCAGCTTAAGTGTCGCCGGACAGCCTGAAGCTTTCTTT | CASSLSVAGQPEAFF
- | TRBJ2-7 | TRBV20-1 | - | TGCAGTGTAAGGGGAGCCTACGAGCAGTACTTC | CSVRGAYEQYF
- | TRBJ2-3 | TRBV2 | - | TGTGCCAGCAGTGAAGAGGTTTCCCCAGATACGCAGTATTTT | CASSEEVSPDTQYF
- | TRBJ1-5 | TRBV6-2/TRBV6-3 | - | TGTGCCAGCAGATTTTCAGGATCCAATCAGCCCCAGCATTTT | CASRFSGSNQPQHF
many | TRBJ2-1 | TRBV10-3 | TRBD1 | TGTGCAATAAGTAATCCGGGACAGGGAAACTACAATGAGCAGTTCTTC | CAISNPGQGNYNEQFF
many | TRBJ2-7 | TRBV12-3/TRBV12-4 | TRBD1 | TGTGCCAGCAGGGACAGGGGAACCTACGAGCAGTACTTC | CASRDRGTYEQYF
- | TRBJ2-1 | TRBV5-1 | TRBD1 | TGCGCCAGCAGCTTGGTGACAGGGGTCAATGAGCAGTTCTTC | CASSLVTGVNEQFF
- | TRBJ2-1 | TRBV29-1 | - | TGCAGCGTTTCTCCGGGGGCGCAGGGTGAGCAGTTCTTC | CSVSPGAQGEQFF
many | TRBJ2-7 | TRBV21-1 | - | TGTGCCAGCAGCAAAGGGGCGGGAAAGACCTACGAGCAGTACTTC | CASSKGAGKTYEQYF
- | TRBJ1-1 | TRBV30 | - | TGTGCCTGGAGTCTGCGACAGGCGGAAGCTTTCTTT | CAWSLRQAEAFF
few | TRBJ2-1 | TRBV6-4 | TRBD2 | TGTGCCAGCAGCGTACTAGCGGGAGTCAGAAATGAGCAGTTCTTC | CASSVLAGVRNEQFF
- | TRBJ1-5 | TRBV6-2/TRBV6-3 | TRBD1 | TGTGCCAGCACGTCATCACAGGGGTTCTTAGGCAATCAGCCCCAGCATTTT | CASTSSQGFLGNQPQHF
many | TRBJ2-7 | TRBV14 | - | TGTGCCAGCAGCCAAGTGCCGTACGCTAAATCCTACGAGCAGTACTTC | CASSQVPYAKSYEQYF